A single sample is the source of the 8 T cell receptor beta chains below, sequenced in a study of monozygotic twins with cystic fibrosis. TCRdb's copy holds only in-frame clones and misses some; the assay was immunoSEQ multiplex PCR. The table records approximately 36,000 clones, around 90% of them present only once. Material: blood. The source is a boy between 2 and 10 years old with cystic fibrosis.

The genes are TRBV7-9 and TRBJ1-2; 8 bases fit TRBD1. The CDR3 runs to 15 residues. Germline V lookup: CDR1 SEHNR, CDR2 FQNEAQ (reference sequence). V shed 1 base and J 3 bases; nucleotides not matched to a gene: 4. CDR3 in DNA: TGTGCCAGCAGCTTAGAGGACAGGGCTGACTATGGCTACACCTTC. It encodes CASSLEDRADYGYTF.

This chain links TRBV6-1 with TRBJ1-1, with D perhaps matching TRBD1 (5 bases). The germline V gene encodes CDR1 MNHNS and CDR2 SASEGT. The V end lost 2 bases, the J end lost 4 bases, and 14 bases lay between the germline ends. The CDR3 spans 15 residues. The CDR3 protein is CASSERGPGITEAFF. CDR3 nucleotide sequence: TGTGCCAGCAGTGAACGTGGGCCAGGGATCACTGAAGCTTTCTTT.

V usage is TRBV6-5 and J usage is TRBJ2-7; D gene ambiguous. CDR1 MNHEY and CDR2 SVGAGI come from the germline V gene. The length of the CDR3 is 9 residues. Trimming removed 10 bases from V and 4 bases from J, with 5 bases in between. The DNA for the CDR3 is TGTGCCACCCATTACGAGCAGTACTTC. This translates into CATHYEQYF.

This chain connects TRBV7-9 to TRBJ1-1, with D possibly matching TRBD1 (6 bases). CDR3 length: 13 amino acids. V lost 4 bases, J lost 7 bases, and 13 bases lay in between. CDR1 is SEHNR, CDR2 FQNEAQ, per germline (reference sequence). Written as DNA, the CDR3 is TGTGCCAGCAGCTCAGGGGTTTTTGATGAAGCTTTCTTT. This encodes CASSSGVFDEAFF. Filled out from reference TRBV7-9 and TRBJ1-1, the complete variable domain reads DTGVSQNPRHKITKRGQNVTFRCDPISEHNRLYWYRQTLGQGPEFLTYFQNEAQLEKSRLLSDRFSAERPKGSFSTLEIQRTEQGDSAMYLCASSSGVFDEAFFGQGTRLTVV.

The J gene is TRBJ1-1, the V gene TRBV5-1; 7 positions agree with TRBD1. CDR3 size: 15 residues. Per germline, CDR1 SGHRS and CDR2 YFSETQ. J was trimmed by 2 bases and V by 3 bases; bases with no gene match: 7. The CDR3 bases are TGCGCCAGCAGCTCCCGGACAGGAGAAAACACTGAAGCTTTCTTT. Protein product: CASSSRTGENTEAFF.

The chain employs TRBV29-1 and TRBJ1-1; a possible D gene is TRBD1 (5 bases). From germline, CDR1 is SQVTM and CDR2 ANQGSEA. This CDR3 spans 15 amino acids. V lost 0 bases and J 3 bases, leaving 14 bases between the germline ends. This chain's CDR3 is CSVEDRGRGYTEAFF. The CDR3 DNA follows: TGCAGCGTTGAAGATAGGGGCCGAGGGTACACTGAAGCTTTCTTT. Complete variable domain (other parts from reference TRBV29-1 and TRBJ1-1): SAVISQKPSRDICQRGTSLTIQCQVDSQVTMMFWYRQQPGQSLTLIATANQGSEATYESGFVIDKFPISRPNLTFSTLTVSNMSPEDSSIYLCSVEDRGRGYTEAFFGQGTRLTVV.

V usage is TRBV25-1 and J usage is TRBJ1-4; unclear D gene. V lost 1 base to trimming and J lost 5 bases, with 11 bases between them. The CDR3 extends over 15 amino acids. The germline V gene encodes CDR1 MGHDK and CDR2 SYGVNS. The CDR3 loop reads CASSEWSNKNEKLFF. CDR3 nucleotide sequence: TGTGCCAGCAGTGAATGGAGCAATAAGAATGAAAAACTGTTTTTT.

This chain uses TRBV29-1 with TRBJ2-2, with D possibly matching TRBD2 (7 bases). Looked up from germline, CDR1 is SQVTM and CDR2 is ANQGSEA. The CDR3 extends over 13 amino acids. This CDR3 reads CSGCKGGAGELFF. Written as DNA, the CDR3 is TGCAGTGGATGCAAGGGGGGGGCCGGGGAGCTGTTTTTT.